What follows are 5 T cell receptor beta chains derived from one specimen sequenced in a study of regulatory T cells in long-lasting Graves disease. Investigators prepared the TCR beta libraries by applying iRepertoire HTBI primers and Arm-PCR of CDR3 regions. TCRdb reanalysed the multiplex PCR reads using MiXCR and keeps one entry per CDR3 protein. The sample has hundreds of thousands of distinct CDR3 sequences; roughly 21% are singletons. Indicated time point: persistent/refractory GD, antithyroid drugs over 5 years with positive TRAb. Scientists built the TCR library using RNA that was extracted from PBMCs. The starting material was peripheral blood mononuclear cells (PBMCs), obtained when the disease was refractory, from a patient treated with antithyroid drugs. The receptor source for this set is a female donor with Graves disease.

V is TRBV11-2 and J is TRBJ2-1, with D possibly TRBD1 on 6 matching bases. The V end was cut by 1 base, the J end by 7 bases, with 11 bases between. In germline, CDR1 is SGHAT, CDR2 FQNNGV. The CDR3 extends over 14 amino acids. The CDR3 DNA follows: TGTGCCAGCAGCTTAGTTCGGACAGCGAATGAGCAGTTCTTC. Encoded protein: CASSLVRTANEQFF.

In the case of this clonotype: A much larger clone differs from this one at a single base, so this may be a read error. V usage is TRBV10-3 and J usage is TRBJ2-5; maybe TRBD2 (6 bases). The CDR3 covers 13 residues. Germline CDR1 is ENHRY and CDR2 is SYGVKD. V was cut by 3 bases and J by 5 bases, with 10 bases left in between. CDR3 protein: CAISESRGETQYF. CDR3 in DNA: TGTGCCATCAGTGAAAGTCGGGGGGAGACCCAGTACTTC.

This clonotype turned up a few times. The gene calls are TRBV15 and TRBJ2-6; tentative D call: TRBD2 (5 bases). CDR3 length equals 15 residues. The germline gives CDR1 LNHNV, CDR2 YYDKDF (reference sequence). V was shortened by 5 bases and J by 2 bases, with 10 bases between the two germline ends. The CDR3 nucleotides read TGTGCCACCAGCCCAGACGGGGCTGGGGCCAACGTCCTGACTTTC. Translated, it gives CATSPDGAGANVLTF. Filled out from reference TRBV15 and TRBJ2-6, the complete variable domain reads DAMVIQNPRYQVTQFGKPVTLSCSQTLNHNVMYWYQQKSSQAPKLLFHYYDKDFNNEADTPDNFQSRRPNTSFCFLDIRSPGLGDTAMYLCATSPDGAGANVLTFGAGSRLTVL.

The CDR3 here is CASSLGSVEGPYNEQFF. CDR3 nucleotides: TGTGCCAGCAGTTTGGGGAGTGTGGAGGGCCCCTACAATGAGCAGTTCTTC. This rearrangement joins TRBV28 to TRBJ2-1, with a possible D match to TRBD2 (6 bases). Trimming pared 3 bases from V and 2 bases from J, leaving 17 bases between. The CDR3 spans 17 residues. Germline assignment: CDR1 MDHEN and CDR2 SYDVKM.

This clonotype was recorded many times. The genes are TRBV29-1 and TRBJ2-7; weak D call: TRBD1 (7 bases). V lost 6 bases to trimming and J lost 3 bases, with 15 bases between them. Looked up from germline, CDR1 is SQVTM and CDR2 is ANQGSEA. This CDR3 contains 13 residues. The CDR3 protein is CSVAGQIGYEQYF. The CDR3 DNA sequence: TGCAGCGTGGCGGGACAGATCGGCTACGAGCAGTACTTC.